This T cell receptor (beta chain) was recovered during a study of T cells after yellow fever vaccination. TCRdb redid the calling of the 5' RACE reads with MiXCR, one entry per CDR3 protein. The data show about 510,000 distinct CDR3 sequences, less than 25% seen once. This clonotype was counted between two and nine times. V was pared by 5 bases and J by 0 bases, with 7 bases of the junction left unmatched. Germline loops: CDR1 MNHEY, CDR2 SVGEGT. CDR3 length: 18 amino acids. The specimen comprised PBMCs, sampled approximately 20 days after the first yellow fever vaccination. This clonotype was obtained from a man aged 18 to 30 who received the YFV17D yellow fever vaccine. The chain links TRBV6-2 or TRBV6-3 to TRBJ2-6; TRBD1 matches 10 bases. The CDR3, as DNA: TGTGCCAGCAGTACCCGGACAGGGGGTTACTCTGGGGCCAACGTCCTGACTTTC. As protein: CASSTRTGGYSGANVLTF.